These T cell receptor beta chains were read from a single sample in a study of Graves' ophthalmopathy and Graves' hyperthyroidism. TCRdb ran MiXCR on the multiplex PCR reads and lists one entry per CDR3 protein. Of more than 1,000,000 distinct CDR3 sequences listed, less than 45% were seen once; the top ten hold around 10%. Sequenced input: peripheral blood or thyroid tissue (not recorded which). All receptors derive from an adult man with Graves' hyperthyroidism. Each CDR3 is given with its conserved first and last residue. The order of the fields is J gene, D gene, V gene, clone size, CDR3 DNA, CDR3 protein. D genes are given only for firm matches. The size of a clone is reported for some rows only, either as once, few or many, or as a class for expanded clones.

J: TRBJ2-7
D: TRBD1
V: TRBV19
size: -
DNA: TGTGCCAGTAGTATTGGGGGACAGGGCTCCTACGAGCAGTACTTC
CDR3: CASSIGGQGSYEQYF

J: TRBJ2-7
D: TRBD1
V: TRBV4-3
size: -
DNA: TGCGCCAGCAGCCACCCAGACAGGGCCCTCGGCGAGCAGTACTTC
CDR3: CASSHPDRALGEQYF

J: TRBJ2-2
D: TRBD1
V: TRBV19
size: many
DNA: TGTGCCAGTAGTATAAGGGGAACAGGGGACACCGGGGAGCTGTTTTTT
CDR3: CASSIRGTGDTGELFF

J: TRBJ1-2
D: TRBD1
V: TRBV12-3/TRBV12-4
size: many
DNA: TGTGCCAGCAGTTTCACGGACAGGTCTTATGGCTACACCTTC
CDR3: CASSFTDRSYGYTF

J: TRBJ1-4
D: -
V: TRBV6-5
size: -
DNA: TGTGCCAGCAGGAACAAGGGAAACCGTAATGAAAAACTGTTTTTT
CDR3: CASRNKGNRNEKLFF

J: TRBJ1-3
D: -
V: TRBV6-5
size: -
DNA: TGTGCCAGCGCGGGGGGCTCTGGAAACACCATATATTTT
CDR3: CASAGGSGNTIYF

J: TRBJ2-3
D: -
V: TRBV12-3/TRBV12-4
size: -
DNA: TGTGCCAGCAGTCCTAGGGGGAATACGCAGTATTTT
CDR3: CASSPRGNTQYF

J: TRBJ2-7
D: -
V: TRBV19
size: many
DNA: TGTGCCAGTAGTACCTCTACAGGGTGGTACGAGCAGTACTTC
CDR3: CASSTSTGWYEQYF

J: TRBJ2-5
D: TRBD2
V: TRBV12-3/TRBV12-4
size: many
DNA: TGTGCCAGCAGCCCCGGGACAGCGGGAGGTACCCAGTACTTC
CDR3: CASSPGTAGGTQYF

J: TRBJ2-2
D: -
V: TRBV25-1
size: -
DNA: TGTGCCAGCAGCAAAGCGACAGGAGGCCGCACCGGGGAGCTGTTTTTT
CDR3: CASSKATGGRTGELFF

J: TRBJ2-5
D: -
V: TRBV7-7
size: once
DNA: TGTGCCAGCAGCTCAACAGCCGAGGCGGAGACCCAGTACTTC
CDR3: CASSSTAEAETQYF

J: TRBJ1-2
D: TRBD1
V: TRBV11-2
size: -
DNA: TGTGCCTGCAGCGTTGGACAGGGGCTAATTAGGAGTGGCTACACCTTC
CDR3: CACSVGQGLIRSGYTF

J: TRBJ2-7
D: -
V: TRBV9
size: -
DNA: TGTGCCAGCAGCCAAGTAACAGGGTCCGAGCAGTACTTC
CDR3: CASSQVTGSEQYF

J: TRBJ2-3
D: -
V: TRBV5-1
size: -
DNA: TGCGTCAGCAGCCTGGACCCGTACACAGATACGCAGTATTTT
CDR3: CVSSLDPYTDTQYF

J: TRBJ1-2
D: -
V: TRBV6-1
size: -
DNA: TGTGCCAGCAGCCAAGGGGTGGAGGGGCTCATTTATGGCTACACCTTC
CDR3: CASSQGVEGLIYGYTF

J: TRBJ2-5
D: TRBD1
V: TRBV7-9
size: many
DNA: TGTGCCAGCAGAACGGGACAGGGCGGGGAGACCCAGTACTTC
CDR3: CASRTGQGGETQYF

J: TRBJ2-2
D: -
V: TRBV2
size: many
DNA: TGTGCCAGCTTTTATGGGGCCCTGCCGAACACCGGGGAGCTGTTTTTT
CDR3: CASFYGALPNTGELFF

J: TRBJ1-2
D: TRBD1
V: TRBV7-9
size: many
DNA: TGTGCCAGCAGCTTAGCCGGACAGGGAGTCTATGGCTACACCTTC
CDR3: CASSLAGQGVYGYTF

J: TRBJ1-1
D: -
V: TRBV19
size: many
DNA: TGTGCCAGTAGTCTCAAGACAGGGAACACTGAAGCTTTCTTT
CDR3: CASSLKTGNTEAFF

J: TRBJ1-4
D: TRBD1
V: TRBV3-1
size: -
DNA: TGTGCCAGCAGAAACAGGGGCCGCGAAAAACTGTTTTTT
CDR3: CASRNRGREKLFF

J: TRBJ1-4
D: -
V: TRBV7-2
size: -
DNA: TGTACCAGCAGCCGCGATGCAACTAATGAAAAACTGTTTTTT
CDR3: CTSSRDATNEKLFF

J: TRBJ2-7
D: TRBD1
V: TRBV29-1
size: -
DNA: TGCAGCGTCCCCGCCAGGGGGCTTTACGAGCAGTACTTC
CDR3: CSVPARGLYEQYF

J: TRBJ1-3
D: -
V: TRBV11-2
size: -
DNA: TGTGCCAGCAGCTTCGGCTTGTGGGACGGAGGAAACACCATATATTTT
CDR3: CASSFGLWDGGNTIYF

J: TRBJ1-6
D: TRBD1
V: TRBV7-8
size: -
DNA: TGTGCCAGCAGCAGAACGCTAGGGACAGGGGGTTCACCCCTCCACTTT
CDR3: CASSRTLGTGGSPLHF

J: TRBJ2-7
D: TRBD1
V: TRBV10-3
size: many
DNA: TGTGCCATCAGTTACGGACAGGGAAAGGGTTACGAGCAGTACTTC
CDR3: CAISYGQGKGYEQYF

J: TRBJ2-7
D: TRBD2
V: TRBV4-1
size: -
DNA: TGCGCCAGCAGCCAAGAAGAAGCGGGGGGGTCCTACGAGCAGTACTTC
CDR3: CASSQEEAGGSYEQYF

J: TRBJ1-1
D: -
V: TRBV12-3/TRBV12-4
size: many
DNA: TGTGCCAGCCAGATGAGGGGCACTGAAGCTTTCTTT
CDR3: CASQMRGTEAFF

J: TRBJ1-2
D: TRBD1
V: TRBV11-2
size: -
DNA: TGTGCCAGCAGCTTAGATCCCATAAAGGGGGCGGTTTTTATACGTGGCTACACCTTC
CDR3: CASSLDPIKGAVFIRGYTF

J: TRBJ1-2
D: -
V: TRBV7-8
size: many
DNA: TGTGCCAGCAGCTTAGACACAGTTTTTGACTATGGCTACACCTTC
CDR3: CASSLDTVFDYGYTF

J: TRBJ2-2
D: -
V: TRBV7-9
size: few
DNA: TGTGCCAGCAGCCTACCGACCGGGATTACGAACACCGGGGAGCTGTTTTTT
CDR3: CASSLPTGITNTGELFF

J: TRBJ2-5
D: TRBD2
V: TRBV19
size: many
DNA: TGTGCCAGTAGTTGGACTAGCGGGAGGCTGGAAGAGACCCAGTACTTC
CDR3: CASSWTSGRLEETQYF

J: TRBJ1-1
D: -
V: TRBV7-9
size: -
DNA: TGTGCCAGTAGCCCCCGACATCTAGCTGAAGCTTTCTTT
CDR3: CASSPRHLAEAFF

J: TRBJ2-7
D: -
V: TRBV2
size: many
DNA: TGTGCCAGCAGTGCCCGGTTGTTGGTTTCCTACGAGCAGTACTTC
CDR3: CASSARLLVSYEQYF

J: TRBJ2-7
D: TRBD2
V: TRBV24-1
size: many
DNA: TGTGCCACCCTGGCGGGGGGGCTTGAAATCCGAACCTACGAGCAGTACTTC
CDR3: CATLAGGLEIRTYEQYF

J: TRBJ1-6
D: TRBD1
V: TRBV6-5
size: few
DNA: TGTGCCAGCAGCCATGAGACAGGGACAAATTCACCCCTCCACTTT
CDR3: CASSHETGTNSPLHF

J: TRBJ1-5
D: -
V: TRBV5-1
size: few
DNA: TGCGCCAGCAGCTTGGGGATTGACAGTCACGGCAATCAGCCCCAGCATTTT
CDR3: CASSLGIDSHGNQPQHF

J: TRBJ1-5
D: -
V: TRBV10-2
size: few
DNA: TGTGCCAGCGAAATAATAGGAAATCAGCCCCAGCATTTT
CDR3: CASEIIGNQPQHF

J: TRBJ1-1
D: TRBD1
V: TRBV13
size: few
DNA: TGTGCCAGCAGCCCCCAGGGGGGCGGGAACACTGAAGCTTTCTTT
CDR3: CASSPQGGGNTEAFF

J: TRBJ2-6
D: -
V: TRBV7-9
size: -
DNA: TGTGCCAGCAGCTTAGGTTCCGGCAGGGGAAGCTCTGGGGCCAACGTCCCGACTTTC
CDR3: CASSLGSGRGSSGANVPTF

J: TRBJ1-2
D: -
V: TRBV29-1
size: few
DNA: TGCAGCGTTGCCTCCCGATCGGGGGGTTATGGCTACACCTTC
CDR3: CSVASRSGGYGYTF

J: TRBJ2-5
D: TRBD2
V: TRBV2
size: -
DNA: TGTGCCAGCAGTGAAGTAGCGGGAGCGGGGTCGGGGGAGACCCAGTACTTC
CDR3: CASSEVAGAGSGETQYF

J: TRBJ2-7
D: -
V: TRBV25-1
size: few
DNA: TGTGCCACAGGGGGGGACTCCTACGAGCAGTACTTC
CDR3: CATGGDSYEQYF